Shown below are 23 T cell receptor beta chains from a single sample sequenced in a study of T cell repertoires in cytomegalovirus infection. Using its own MiXCR run on the reads, TCRdb lists one record per CDR3 protein. Of 450,000 to 550,000 distinct CDR3 sequences in the sample, approximately 17% were seen once. Sequencing used CD8+ T cells from PBMCs. These receptor sequences come from a human donor in good health (CMV status not recorded). Some clones in this sample may be carry-over from other donors' samples.

Ten or more counts support this clonotype. The J gene is TRBJ2-1, the V gene TRBV7-6; 13 bases match TRBD2. Losses at the gene ends were 4 bases for V and 0 bases for J; bases not matched to a gene: 3. The CDR3 runs to 17 residues. CDR1 SGHVS and CDR2 FNYEAQ come from the germline V gene. Here the CDR3 reads CASSWTSGRTSYNEQFF. The CDR3 coding sequence is TGTGCCAGCAGCTGGACTAGCGGGAGAACCTCCTACAATGAGCAGTTCTTC.

This clonotype was recorded many times. This chain connects TRBV7-6 to TRBJ1-1, with 9 nucleotides matching TRBD1. The V gene end was trimmed by 4 bases and the J gene end by 4 bases; junction bases not matched to a gene: 4. Germline-derived CDR1 and CDR2 are SGHVS and FNYEAQ. CDR3 length: 14 residues. The CDR3 DNA is TGTGCCAGCAGCTCTAAGACAGGGGGCACTGAAGCTTTCTTT. Translation: CASSSKTGGTEAFF.

The chain carries TRBV19 and TRBJ1-4; D unclear. Looked up from germline, CDR1 is LNHDA and CDR2 is SQIVND (reference sequence). This CDR3 region has 14 residues. V lost 5 bases and J lost 6, with 13 bases in between. DNA of the CDR3: TGTGCCAGTAGTCCCGGGAGTGTCTATGAAAAACTGTTTTTT. This translates into CASSPGSVYEKLFF.

Note on this clonotype: Just one base apart from a much larger clone, this may be a read error. The chain carries TRBV2 and TRBJ2-2, with D unclear. Germline assignment: CDR1 SNHLY and CDR2 FYNNEI. V lost 8 bases to trimming and J lost 0 bases, with 10 bases between them. This CDR3 has 14 amino acids. The CDR3 sequence: CASEENSNTGELFF. The CDR3 coding sequence is TGTGCCAGCGAGGAGAATTCGAACACCGGGGAGCTGTTTTTT. Full variable domain (missing parts from reference TRBV2 and TRBJ2-2): EPEVTQTPSHQVTQMGQEVILRCVPISNHLYFYWYRQILGQKVEFLVSFYNNEISEKSEIFDDQFSVERPDGSNFTLKIRSTKLEDSAMYFCASEENSNTGELFFGEGSRLTVL.

Many counts were recorded for this clonotype. V is TRBV27 and J is TRBJ2-7; 11 nucleotides line up with TRBD1. The CDR3 loop spans 14 amino acids. Germline assignment: CDR1 MNHEY and CDR2 SMNVEV (reference sequence). Germline trimming cut 8 bases from V and 5 bases from J; bases unmatched to any gene: 8. The CDR3, as DNA: TGTGCCAGCGCCCCTCGGGGACAGGGGGACGAGCAGTACTTC. Translated: CASAPRGQGDEQYF.

This clonotype was seen repeatedly, ten times or more. The CDR3 bases are TGTGCCAGCAGTTTGGGGGCAGGGCCCCTCGGCTATGGCTACACCTTC. This translates into CASSLGAGPLGYGYTF. The V and J genes are TRBV12-3 or TRBV12-4 and TRBJ1-2; tentative D call: TRBD1 (6 bases). Trimming pared 3 bases from V and 4 bases from J, leaving 18 bases between. This CDR3 has 16 residues.

V gene TRBV12-3 or TRBV12-4 combines with J gene TRBJ2-1; 10 nucleotides line up with TRBD2. The CDR3 runs 14 residues. V dropped 5 bases and J dropped 8; count of bases not matched to a gene: 6. The CDR3 region is CASSPGLALHEQFF. The CDR3 region has the DNA TGTGCCAGCAGTCCGGGACTAGCGCTCCATGAGCAGTTCTTC.

This clonotype has at least ten counts. This rearrangement joins TRBV6-5 to TRBJ1-1; TRBD1 might be the D (5 bases). CDR1 and CDR2 (germline): MNHEY, SVGAGI. The CDR3 consists of 15 residues. Between the trimmed V and J ends, which lost 0 bases and 0 bases, there was a span of 8 bases. The CDR3 sequence: CASSYSTAMNTEAFF. Written as DNA, the CDR3 is TGTGCCAGCAGTTACTCGACAGCGATGAACACTGAAGCTTTCTTT.

The V gene is TRBV13, the J gene TRBJ2-7; 7 bases line up with TRBD2. The CDR3 has 14 amino acids. V shed 3 bases and J 6 bases; nucleotides not matched to a gene: 8. Germline assignment: CDR1 PRHDT and CDR2 FYEKMQ (reference sequence). The CDR3 coding sequence is TGTGCCAGCAGCTTTCGGGACTATGGTCCCGAGCAGTACTTC. Translated, it gives CASSFRDYGPEQYF.

CDR3 amino acids: CASSIRQGAVNGYTF. CDR3 nucleotides: TGTGCCAGCAGTATAAGACAGGGGGCGGTAAATGGCTACACCTTC. V is TRBV12-3 or TRBV12-4 and J is TRBJ1-2, with TRBD1 matching over 10 bases. The V and J ends lost 5 bases and 6 bases, in that order; junction bases with no gene match: 9. This CDR3 spans 15 amino acids.

This clonotype was counted between two and nine times. The V call is TRBV5-6, the J call TRBJ1-5; D unclear. V dropped 7 bases and J dropped 4 bases, with 15 bases sitting between them. Per the germline V gene, CDR1 is SGHDT and CDR2 is YYEEEE. The CDR3 totals 14 residues. For the CDR3, the DNA is TGTGCCAGCTTCACCTGGAGGAAAAATCAGCCCCAGCATTTT. This gives the protein CASFTWRKNQPQHF.

V and J are TRBV29-1 and TRBJ2-7; a possible D gene is TRBD1 (6 bases). The CDR3 has 10 amino acids. Deletions cut 7 bases from V and 5 bases from J, with 9 bases between. Per the germline V gene, CDR1 is SQVTM and CDR2 is ANQGSEA. Here the CDR3 DNA reads TGCAGCGCCGCAGGGGACGAGCAGTACTTC. It translates to CSAAGDEQYF.

Ten or more counts support this clonotype. The V call is TRBV7-8, the J call TRBJ1-5, with D unclear. Trimming shortened V by 0 bases and J by 4 bases, and 10 bases separated the two germline ends. Germline CDR1 reads SGHVS; CDR2 reads FQNEAQ. The CDR3 sequence is 15 residues long. In DNA form, the CDR3 reads TGTGCCAGCAGCTTAGCCCGGCAGCCTAATCAGCCCCAGCATTTT. Its translation is CASSLARQPNQPQHF.

This clonotype was recorded many times. The chain has TRBV12-3 or TRBV12-4 and TRBJ2-7; unclear D gene. This CDR3 has 16 residues. The V end lost 3 bases, the J end lost 8 bases, and 23 bases lay between the germline ends. The CDR3 DNA follows: TGTGCCAGCAGTTTCGCGAGTGAGCAGTACCTACGGAAGCAGTACTTC. This translates into CASSFASEQYLRKQYF.

This clonotype appeared many times. The chain joins TRBV6-5 to TRBJ1-2; 7 bases align to TRBD1. Germline CDR1 is MNHEY and CDR2 is SVGAGI. CDR3 length: 16 amino acids. V gave up 2 bases and J gave up 5 bases; unmatched junction bases: 11. The CDR3 region has the DNA TGTGCCAGCAGTTACGAGGGAGGGAGGGGGCGGTATGGCTACACCTTC. Encoded protein: CASSYEGGRGRYGYTF.

The chain combines TRBV11-2 with TRBJ2-1; 8 bases fit TRBD1. V was clipped by 7 bases and J by 7 bases; unmatched bases: 6. The V gene's germline CDR1 is SGHAT and CDR2 FQNNGV. The CDR3 runs 13 residues. CDR3 region: CASTHRGINEQFF. CDR3 bases: TGTGCCAGCACTCACAGGGGGATTAATGAGCAGTTCTTC. The full variable domain, with the rest looked up from reference TRBV11-2 and TRBJ2-1, is EAGVAQSPRYKIIEKRQSVAFWCNPISGHATLYWYQQILGQGPKLLIQFQNNGVVDDSQLPKDRFSAERLKGVDSTLKIQPAKLEDSAVYLCASTHRGINEQFFGPGTRLTVL.

This clonotype has just a few counts. This chain joins TRBV4-2 and TRBJ1-1; 10 bases map to TRBD1. Trimming took 0 bases from V and 2 from J; bases not matched to a gene: 6. In germline, CDR1 is LGHNA, CDR2 YNFKEQ. CDR3 length: 17 residues. The CDR3 coding sequence is TGTGCCAGCAGCCAAGATCGGACAGGGGGGCTTAACACTGAAGCTTTCTTT. Amino acids: CASSQDRTGGLNTEAFF.

This clonotype appeared many times. The chain is built from TRBV7-2 and TRBJ2-7; possibly TRBD2 for D (5 bases). The V gene lost 6 bases and the J gene lost 4 bases, with 19 bases spanning the gap. Germline lookup yields CDR1 SGHTA and CDR2 FQGNSA. This CDR3 is 15 amino acids long. For the CDR3, the DNA is TGTGCCAGCAGGATAAGGGTTTTCGGGGATTACGAGCAGTACTTC. Residues: CASRIRVFGDYEQYF.

The table lists this clonotype with many counts. The rearrangement links TRBV2 to TRBJ2-7; maybe TRBD2 (5 bases). V was shortened by 0 bases and J by 3 bases, with 15 bases between the two germline ends. This CDR3 contains 16 residues. Per germline, CDR1 SNHLY and CDR2 FYNNEI. In DNA form, the CDR3 reads TGTGCCAGCAGTGAAGCCCTAGACGGGAAAAGCTACGAGCAGTACTTC. This codes for CASSEALDGKSYEQYF.

The V gene is TRBV28, the J gene TRBJ1-1, with a possible D match to TRBD1 (5 bases). Germline-derived CDR1 and CDR2 are MDHEN and SYDVKM. The CDR3 contains 16 residues. The V and J ends lost 5 bases and 3 bases respectively, with 19 bases between them. The CDR3 nucleotides read TGTGCCAGCAGTAGGCTTTCGACGACCAGGGACACTGAAGCTTTCTTT. It translates to CASSRLSTTRDTEAFF.

This clonotype was detected ten times or more. This chain links TRBV7-2 with TRBJ2-2; D may match TRBD1 or TRBD2 (5 bases each). Trimming removed 1 base at V and 3 bases at J, with 15 bases between. This CDR3 is 17 amino acids long. The germline gives CDR1 SGHTA, CDR2 FQGNSA. DNA for the CDR3: TGTGCCAGCAGCTTAGGACCGGGGCTAGTGGACACCGGGGAGCTGTTTTTT. Its translation: CASSLGPGLVDTGELFF.

The sample holds many counts of this clonotype. The chain employs TRBV6-1 and TRBJ1-5; D not certain. V lost 1 base to trimming and J lost 2 bases, with 12 bases between them. This CDR3 spans 16 amino acids. Germline CDR1 and CDR2: MNHNS and SASEGT. The CDR3 region has the DNA TGTGCCAGCAGTGAAGACCGCCTGGTACGCAATCAGCCCCAGCATTTT. Amino acid sequence: CASSEDRLVRNQPQHF.

This clonotype was seen more than once but under ten times. This chain uses TRBV19 with TRBJ1-2; weak D call: TRBD1 (6 bases). The V end lost 11 bases, the J end lost 4 bases, and 17 bases lay between the germline ends. The CDR3 loop spans 13 amino acids. Looked up from germline, CDR1 is LNHDA and CDR2 is SQIVND (reference sequence). The CDR3 is CACSLAGAYGYTF. Written as DNA, the CDR3 is TGTGCCTGCTCCCTGGCAGGGGCCTATGGCTACACCTTC.